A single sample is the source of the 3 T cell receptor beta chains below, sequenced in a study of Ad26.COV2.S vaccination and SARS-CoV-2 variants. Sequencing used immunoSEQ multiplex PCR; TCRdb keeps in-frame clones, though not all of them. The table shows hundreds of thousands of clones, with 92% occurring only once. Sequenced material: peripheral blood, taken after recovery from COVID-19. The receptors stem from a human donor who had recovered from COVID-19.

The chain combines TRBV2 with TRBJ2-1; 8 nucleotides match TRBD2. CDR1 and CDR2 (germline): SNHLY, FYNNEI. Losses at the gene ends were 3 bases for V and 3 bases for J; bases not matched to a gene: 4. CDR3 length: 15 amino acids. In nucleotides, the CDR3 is TGTGCCAGCAGTGAGTCCAGCGGGGGCTACAATGAGCAGTTCTTC. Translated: CASSESSGGYNEQFF.

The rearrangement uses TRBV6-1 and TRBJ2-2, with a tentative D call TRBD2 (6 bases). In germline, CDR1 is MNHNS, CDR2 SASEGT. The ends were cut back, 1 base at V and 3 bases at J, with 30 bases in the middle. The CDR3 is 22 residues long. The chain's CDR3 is CASSEVGVDAYLEGEDTGELFF. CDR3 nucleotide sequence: TGTGCCAGCAGTGAAGTAGGGGTGGACGCGTACTTGGAGGGCGAGGACACCGGGGAGCTGTTTTTT.

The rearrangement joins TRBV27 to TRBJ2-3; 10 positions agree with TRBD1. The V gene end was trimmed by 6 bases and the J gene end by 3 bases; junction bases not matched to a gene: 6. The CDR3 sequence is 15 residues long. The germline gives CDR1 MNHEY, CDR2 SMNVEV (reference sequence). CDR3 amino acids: CASSLGQGRTDTQYF. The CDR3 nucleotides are TGTGCCAGCAGCCTGGGACAGGGGAGGACAGATACGCAGTATTTT.